This TCR beta chain was obtained from a study of long-term antiretroviral therapy in people with HIV. Findings and limits, study-wide: HIV repertoires had narrower CDR3 length ranges than controls. Clonotypes expanded prior to ART showed repertoire dominance at all sampled time points.

Only United States sites treated participants with HIV. Cryopreserved PBMC numbered roughly 0.9-11 million per sample before DNA extraction. As for this clone: The target antigen is unknown.

Sequencing relied on immunoSEQ assay v3.0, run at survey level. The table came from immunoSEQ multiplex PCR; TCRdb's copy has only in-frame clones and leaves some out. This table holds tens of thousands of clones, just under 95% found once. The germline V gene encodes CDR1 ENHRY and CDR2 SYGVKD. Trimming removed 8 bases at V and 1 base at J, with 14 bases between. The CDR3 length is 14 residues. The V gene is TRBV10-3, the J gene TRBJ1-1, with D possibly matching TRBD1 (6 bases). Sequenced here: unsorted PBMCs, sampled 4.1 years after starting antiretroviral therapy. This receptor was identified in a woman aged 45-59 years with HIV. In DNA, the CDR3 is TGTGCCATCGGGGGCGGGGCCTCGAACACTGAAGCTTTCTTT. Translated: CAIGGGASNTEAFF.